The 11 T cell receptor beta chains reported below all come from one sample, sequenced in a study of molecular identifiers for immune sequencing clone quantification. TCRdb processed the PCR reads anew with MiXCR; each CDR3 protein has one entry. The repertoire has nearly 650,000 distinct CDR3 sequences, 25% of them found once; the top ten carry 0.75% to 0.8%. The sequenced sample was naive CD8+ T cells from blood, with Jurkat cell RNA spiked in. Subset described: FACS-sorted CD8+CD4-CCR7+CD45RA+ naive T cells. The receptors were sampled from a human donor in good health. Some libraries in this study had Jurkat cell RNA spiked in.

To note about this clonotype: A clone one base away is much larger, so this may be a read error. V usage is TRBV14 and J usage is TRBJ1-1, with unresolved D. Trimming removed 4 bases from V and 3 bases from J, with 9 bases in between. Germline V gene lookup returns CDR1 SGHDN and CDR2 FVKESK. The CDR3 spans 13 residues. For the CDR3, the DNA is TGTGCCAGCAGCCCCTTCGGGGACACTGAAGCTTTCTTT. This encodes CASSPFGDTEAFF.

A few counts support this clonotype. The chain joins TRBV3-1 to TRBJ2-1; TRBD2 matches 7 bases. Germline V lookup: CDR1 LGHDT, CDR2 YNNKEL (reference sequence). CDR3 length: 17 amino acids. Trimming cost V 1 base and J 2 bases; bases outside gene matches: 8. CDR3: CASSQGVGGGTYNEQFF. The CDR3 DNA sequence: TGTGCCAGCAGCCAAGGGGTTGGCGGGGGAACCTACAATGAGCAGTTCTTC.

This clonotype was recorded a few times. The V call is TRBV19, the J call TRBJ2-1, with 9 bases identical to TRBD1. The CDR3 sequence is 18 residues long. V lost 5 bases to trimming and J lost 0 bases; unmatched junction nucleotides: 11. Germline V lookup: CDR1 LNHDA, CDR2 SQIVND (reference sequence). CDR3: CASSVLSGQGFSYNEQFF. Written as DNA, the CDR3 is TGTGCCAGTAGTGTCCTATCGGGACAGGGATTCTCCTACAATGAGCAGTTCTTC.

This clonotype showed up many times. V gene TRBV19 combines with J gene TRBJ2-3; maybe TRBD2 (6 bases). The CDR3 length is 14 residues. The germline V gene encodes CDR1 LNHDA and CDR2 SQIVND (reference sequence). V shed 7 bases and J shed 2 bases, with 13 bases lying between them. The DNA of the CDR3 is TGTGCCAGTAACCATAGGGAGGACACAGATACGCAGTATTTT. Residues: CASNHREDTDTQYF.

This clonotype showed up many times. The chain recombines TRBV18 with TRBJ2-7; 10 nucleotides match TRBD2. Germline-derived CDR1 and CDR2 are KGHSH and LQKENI. V trimming: 6 bases; J trimming: 5 bases; junction bases outside the gene matches: 10. The CDR3 is made up of 15 amino acids. CDR3 bases: TGTGCCAGCTCGTCCGGGACTAGCGCTTTCGACGAGCAGTACTTC. It translates to CASSSGTSAFDEQYF.

The rearrangement links TRBV5-8 to TRBJ2-7, with 14 bases aligning to TRBD2. Germline-derived CDR1 and CDR2 are SGHTS and YDEGEE. V lost 4 bases and J lost 6; bases outside the gene matches: 12. The CDR3 extends over 17 amino acids. The CDR3: CASSIGLAGGSGGEQYF. The CDR3 DNA reads as TGTGCCAGCAGCATCGGACTAGCGGGAGGATCGGGGGGCGAGCAGTACTTC. The entire variable domain, with the rest obtained from reference TRBV5-8 and TRBJ2-7, is as follows: EAGVTQSPTHLIKTRGQQATLRCSPISGHTSVYWYQQALGLGLQFLLWYDEGEERNRGNFPPRFSGRQFPNYSSELNVNALELEDSALYLCASSIGLAGGSGGEQYFGPGTRLTVT.

This clonotype was recorded many times. This chain connects TRBV2 to TRBJ2-3, with D perhaps assigned TRBD1 or TRBD2 (5 bases each). The germline V gene encodes CDR1 SNHLY and CDR2 FYNNEI. The CDR3 has 18 amino acids. V lost 0 bases to trimming and J lost 4 bases, with 20 bases between them. The CDR3 DNA reads TGTGCCAGCAGTGAAGCGTCTCTATCTCGGGACCAGTCAGATACGCAGTATTTT. This translates into CASSEASLSRDQSDTQYF.

A few counts support this clonotype. One junction end does not reproduce the germline sequence, and a read error may be involved. The CDR3: CASSFGWIFF. The CDR3 DNA follows: TGTGCCAGCAGTTTCGGGTGGATTTTCTTT. The rearrangement uses TRBV28 and TRBJ2-7; D gene unclear. Per the germline V gene, CDR1 is MDHEN and CDR2 is SYDVKM. CDR3 length: 10 amino acids.

This clonotype was found a few times. The gene calls are TRBV6-1 and TRBJ1-1; D remains ambiguous. CDR3 length: 14 residues. Trimming removed 3 bases at V and 0 bases at J, with 8 bases between. CDR1 is MNHNS, CDR2 SASEGT, per germline. The CDR3 DNA follows: TGTGCCAGCAGTGATGTGGCATTGAACACTGAAGCTTTCTTT. Its protein product is CASSDVALNTEAFF.

This rearrangement joins TRBV11-2 to TRBJ1-6; D is perhaps TRBD1 (5 bases). Per germline, CDR1 SGHAT and CDR2 FQNNGV. The CDR3 covers 14 residues. Deletions cut 3 bases from V and 12 bases from J, with 15 bases between. The CDR3: CASSFETGGLPLHF. CDR3 DNA: TGTGCCAGCAGCTTTGAGACTGGGGGATTACCCCTCCACTTT.

The rearrangement links TRBV19 to TRBJ2-1; TRBD2 aligns across 8 bases. This CDR3 comprises 13 residues. With V trimmed by 5 bases and J by 8 bases, 5 bases remained unmatched. Germline CDR1 and CDR2: LNHDA and SQIVND (reference sequence). The CDR3 region has the DNA TGTGCCAGTAGTGTTAGCGGGGCCGATGAGCAGTTCTTC. Residues: CASSVSGADEQFF.